Many counts were recorded for the clone carrying this TCR beta chain. Its specificity is unknown. One entry per CDR3 protein, called by TCRdb with MiXCR from the multiplex PCR reads. The repertoire holds more than 85,000 distinct CDR3 sequences, with less than 25% as singletons. The data originate from a study of breast tumors, draining lymph nodes, adjacent tissues. Breast cancer patients provided tissue from their axillary draining lymph nodes. The trim removed 4 bases at V and 4 bases at J, leaving 9 bases unmatched. The CDR3 extends over 16 amino acids. Germline V lookup: CDR1 DFQATT, CDR2 SNEGSKA (reference sequence). Broader study findings: Data only fit, rather than demonstrated, lymph node origin of most tumor T cells.

Material: axillary lymph node tissue. The receptor's source is a female donor with breast cancer. Some clones in this sample may be carry-over from other donors' samples. This chain connects TRBV20-1 to TRBJ2-1; the match to TRBD2 covers 11 bases. The CDR3 coding sequence is TGCAGTGCTACAAACCCCAGGACTAGCGGGTACAATGAGCAGTTCTTC. Protein product: CSATNPRTSGYNEQFF.